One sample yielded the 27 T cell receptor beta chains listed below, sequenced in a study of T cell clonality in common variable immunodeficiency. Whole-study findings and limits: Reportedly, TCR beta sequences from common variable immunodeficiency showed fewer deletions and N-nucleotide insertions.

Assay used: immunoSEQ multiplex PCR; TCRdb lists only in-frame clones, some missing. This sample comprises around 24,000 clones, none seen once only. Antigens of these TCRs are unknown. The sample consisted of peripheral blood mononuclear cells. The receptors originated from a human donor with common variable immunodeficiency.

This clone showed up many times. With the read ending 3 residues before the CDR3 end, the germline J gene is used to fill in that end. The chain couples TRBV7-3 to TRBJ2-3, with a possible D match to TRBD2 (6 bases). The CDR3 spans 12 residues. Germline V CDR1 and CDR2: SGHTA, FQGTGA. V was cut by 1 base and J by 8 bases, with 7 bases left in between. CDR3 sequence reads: CASSLKAGTQYF. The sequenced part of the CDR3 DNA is TGTGCCAGCAGCTTAAAAGCGGGTACG. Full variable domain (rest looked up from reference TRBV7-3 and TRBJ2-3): GAGVSQTPSNKVTEKGKYVELRCDPISGHTALYWYRQSLGQGPEFLIYFQGTGAADDSGLPNDRFFAVRPEGSVSTLKIQRTERGDSAVYLCASSLKAGTQYFGPGTRLTVL.

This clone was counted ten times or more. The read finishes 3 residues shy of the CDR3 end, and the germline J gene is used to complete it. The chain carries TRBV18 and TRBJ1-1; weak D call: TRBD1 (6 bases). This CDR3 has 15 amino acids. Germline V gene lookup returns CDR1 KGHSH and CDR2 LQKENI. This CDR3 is CASSPGARGSQEAFF. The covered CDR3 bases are TGTGCCAGCTCACCAGGTGCCAGGGGCAGTCAAGAA.

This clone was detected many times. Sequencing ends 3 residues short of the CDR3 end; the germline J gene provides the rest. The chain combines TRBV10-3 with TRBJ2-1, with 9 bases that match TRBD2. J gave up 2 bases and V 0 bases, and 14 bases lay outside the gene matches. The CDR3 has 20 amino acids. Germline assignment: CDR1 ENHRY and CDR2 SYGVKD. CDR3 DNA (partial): TGTGCCATCAGTGAGTCGAGGCTAGCGGGACGCCACCTAACCTACAATGAG. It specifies CAISESRLAGRHLTYNE. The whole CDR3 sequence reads CAISESRLAGRHLTYNEQFF.

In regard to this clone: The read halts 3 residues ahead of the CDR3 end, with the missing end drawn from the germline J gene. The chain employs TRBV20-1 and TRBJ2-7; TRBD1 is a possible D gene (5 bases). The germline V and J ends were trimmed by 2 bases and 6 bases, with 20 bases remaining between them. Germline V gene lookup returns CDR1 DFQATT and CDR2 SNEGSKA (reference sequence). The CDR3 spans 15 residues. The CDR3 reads CSARFLGQGALEQYF. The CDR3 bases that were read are TGCAGTGCTAGATTTCTTGGACAAGGGGCTCTCGAG.

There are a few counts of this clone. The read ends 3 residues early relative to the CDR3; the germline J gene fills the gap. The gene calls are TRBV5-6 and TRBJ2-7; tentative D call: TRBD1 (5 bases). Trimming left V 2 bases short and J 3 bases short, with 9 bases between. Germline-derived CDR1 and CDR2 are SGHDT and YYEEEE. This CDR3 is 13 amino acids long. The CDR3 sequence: CASSLGANYEQYF. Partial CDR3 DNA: TGTGCCAGCAGCTTAGGGGCAAACTACGAG.

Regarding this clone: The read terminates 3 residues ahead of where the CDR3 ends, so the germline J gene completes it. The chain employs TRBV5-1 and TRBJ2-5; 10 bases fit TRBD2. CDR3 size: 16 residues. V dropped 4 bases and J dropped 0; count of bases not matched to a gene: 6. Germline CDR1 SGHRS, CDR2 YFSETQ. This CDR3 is CASSLPTSGYQETQYF. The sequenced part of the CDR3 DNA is TGCGCCAGCAGCCTACCGACTAGCGGGTACCAAGAGACC. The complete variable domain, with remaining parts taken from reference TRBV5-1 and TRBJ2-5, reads KAGVTQTPRYLIKTRGQQVTLSCSPISGHRSVSWYQQTPGQGLQFLFEYFSETQRNKGNFPGRFSGRQFSNSRSEMNVSTLELGDSALYLCASSLPTSGYQETQYFGPGTRLLVL.

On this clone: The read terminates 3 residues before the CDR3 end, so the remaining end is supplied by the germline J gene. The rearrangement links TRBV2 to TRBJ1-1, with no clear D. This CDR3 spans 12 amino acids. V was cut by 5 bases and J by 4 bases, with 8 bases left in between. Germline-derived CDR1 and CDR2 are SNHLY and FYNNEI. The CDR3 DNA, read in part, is TGTGCCAGCAGTAGGGTTGGCACTGAA. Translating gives CASSRVGTE. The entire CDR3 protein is CASSRVGTEAFF.

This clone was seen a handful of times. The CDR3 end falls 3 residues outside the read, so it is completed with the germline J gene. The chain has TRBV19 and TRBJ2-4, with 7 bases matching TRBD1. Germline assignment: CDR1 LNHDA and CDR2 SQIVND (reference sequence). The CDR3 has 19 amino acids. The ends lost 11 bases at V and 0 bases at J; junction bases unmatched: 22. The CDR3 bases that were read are TGTGCCGCTATTTCCCCTCCACCGGGACAGCGGCTAGCCAAAAACATT. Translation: CAAISPPPGQRLAKNI. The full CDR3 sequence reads CAAISPPPGQRLAKNIQYF.

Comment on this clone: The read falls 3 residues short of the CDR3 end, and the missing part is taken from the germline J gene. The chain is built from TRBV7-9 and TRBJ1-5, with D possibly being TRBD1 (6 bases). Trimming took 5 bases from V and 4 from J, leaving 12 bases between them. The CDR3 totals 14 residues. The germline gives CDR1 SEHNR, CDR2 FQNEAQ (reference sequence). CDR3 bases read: TGTGCCAGCAGCAAAGGGACAACTAATCAGCCC. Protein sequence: CASSKGTTNQP. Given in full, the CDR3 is CASSKGTTNQPQHF.

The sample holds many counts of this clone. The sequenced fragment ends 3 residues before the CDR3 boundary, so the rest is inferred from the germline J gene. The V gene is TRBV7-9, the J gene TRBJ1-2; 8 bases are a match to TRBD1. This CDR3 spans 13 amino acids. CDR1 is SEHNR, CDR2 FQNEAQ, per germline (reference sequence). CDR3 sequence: CASSLTGAKSYTF. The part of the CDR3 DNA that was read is TGTGCCAGCAGCTTGACAGGGGCGAAAAGC.

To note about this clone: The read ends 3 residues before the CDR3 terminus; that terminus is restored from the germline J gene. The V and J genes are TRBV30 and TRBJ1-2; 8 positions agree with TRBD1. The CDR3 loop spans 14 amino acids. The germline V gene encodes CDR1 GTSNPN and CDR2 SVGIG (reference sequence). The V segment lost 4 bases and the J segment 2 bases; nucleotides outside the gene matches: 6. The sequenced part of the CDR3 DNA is TGTGCCTGGAAGGGGGACAGGCAAAACTATGGC. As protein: CAWKGDRQNYG. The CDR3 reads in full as CAWKGDRQNYGYTF.

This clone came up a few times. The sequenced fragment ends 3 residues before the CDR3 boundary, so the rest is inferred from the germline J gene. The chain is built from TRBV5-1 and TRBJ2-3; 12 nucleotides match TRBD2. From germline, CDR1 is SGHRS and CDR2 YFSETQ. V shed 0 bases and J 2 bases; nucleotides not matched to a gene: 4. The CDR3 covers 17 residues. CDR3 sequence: CASSLEGLAGPTDTQYF. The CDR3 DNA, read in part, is TGCGCCAGCAGCTTGGAGGGACTAGCGGGCCCCACAGATACG. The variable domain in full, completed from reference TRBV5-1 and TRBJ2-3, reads KAGVTQTPRYLIKTRGQQVTLSCSPISGHRSVSWYQQTPGQGLQFLFEYFSETQRNKGNFPGRFSGRQFSNSRSEMNVSTLELGDSALYLCASSLEGLAGPTDTQYFGPGTRLTVL.

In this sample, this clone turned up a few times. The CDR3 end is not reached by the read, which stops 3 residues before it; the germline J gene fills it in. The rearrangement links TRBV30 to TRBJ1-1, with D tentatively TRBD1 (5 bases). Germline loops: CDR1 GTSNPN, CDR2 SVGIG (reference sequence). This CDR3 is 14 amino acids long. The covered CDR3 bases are TGTGCCTGGAGTTCCCGGGGGGGTATGGCAGAA. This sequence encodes CAWSSRGGMAE. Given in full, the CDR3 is CAWSSRGGMAEAFF. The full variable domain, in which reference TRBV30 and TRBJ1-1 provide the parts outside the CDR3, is SQTIHQWPATLVQPVGSPLSLECTVEGTSNPNLYWYRQAAGRGLQLLFYSVGIGQISSEVPQNLSASRPQDRQFILSSKKLLLSDSGFYLCAWSSRGGMAEAFFGQGTRLTVV.

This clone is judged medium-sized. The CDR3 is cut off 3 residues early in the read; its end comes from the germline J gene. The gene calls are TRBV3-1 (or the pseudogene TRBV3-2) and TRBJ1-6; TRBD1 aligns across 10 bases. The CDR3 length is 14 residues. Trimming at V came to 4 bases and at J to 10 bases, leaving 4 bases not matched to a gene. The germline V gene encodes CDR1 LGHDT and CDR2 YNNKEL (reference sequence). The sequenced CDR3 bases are TGTGCCAGCAGCCTCGGGACAGGGGCCTCACCC. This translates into CASSLGTGASP. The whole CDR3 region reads CASSLGTGASPLHF.

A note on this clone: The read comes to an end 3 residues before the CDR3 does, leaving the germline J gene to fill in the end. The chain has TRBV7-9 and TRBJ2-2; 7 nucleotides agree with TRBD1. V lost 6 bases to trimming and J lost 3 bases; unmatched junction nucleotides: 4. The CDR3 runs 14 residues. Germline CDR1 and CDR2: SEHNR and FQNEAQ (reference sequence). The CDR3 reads CASRTGPDTGELFF. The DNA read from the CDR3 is TGTGCCAGCAGGACAGGGCCCGACACCGGGGAG.

The CDR3 protein is CASTLEGAPSEGYTF. The covered CDR3 bases are TGTGCCAGCACCTTAGAGGGGGCTCCTTCGGAGGGC. The rearrangement links TRBV2 to TRBJ1-2; 7 bases are a match to TRBD1. The read gets to within 3 residues of the CDR3 end, and the germline J gene fills in the rest. Germline-derived CDR1 and CDR2 are SNHLY and FYNNEI. The CDR3 runs to 15 residues.

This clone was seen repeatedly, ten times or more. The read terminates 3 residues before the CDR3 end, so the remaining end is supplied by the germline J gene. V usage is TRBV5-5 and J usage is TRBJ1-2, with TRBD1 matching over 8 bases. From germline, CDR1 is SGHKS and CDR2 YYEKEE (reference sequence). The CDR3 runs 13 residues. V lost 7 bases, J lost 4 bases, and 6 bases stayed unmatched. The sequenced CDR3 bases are TGTGCCAGCTCAACAACAGGGGGCTATGGC. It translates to CASSTTGGYG. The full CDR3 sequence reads CASSTTGGYGYTF.

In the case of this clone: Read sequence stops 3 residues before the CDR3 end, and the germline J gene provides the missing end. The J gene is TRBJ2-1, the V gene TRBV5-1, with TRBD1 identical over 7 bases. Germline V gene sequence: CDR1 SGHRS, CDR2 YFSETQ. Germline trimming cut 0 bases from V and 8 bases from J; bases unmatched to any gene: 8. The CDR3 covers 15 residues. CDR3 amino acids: CASSLAVTGIYEQFF. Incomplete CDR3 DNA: TGCGCCAGCAGCTTGGCCGTGACAGGGATCTATGAG.

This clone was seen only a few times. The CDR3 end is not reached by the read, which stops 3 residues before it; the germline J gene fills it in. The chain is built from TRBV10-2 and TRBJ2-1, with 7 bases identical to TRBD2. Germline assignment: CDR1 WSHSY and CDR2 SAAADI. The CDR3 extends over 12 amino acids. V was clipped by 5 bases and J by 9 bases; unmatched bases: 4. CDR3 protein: CASSIPSGEQFF. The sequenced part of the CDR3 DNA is TGCGCCAGCAGTATCCCTAGCGGTGAG.

CDR3 sequence reads: CASSLAPSGRLAIDEQFF. The sequenced CDR3 bases are TGCGCCAGCAGCTTGGCCCCTAGCGGGAGATTAGCTATCGATGAG. The V call is TRBV5-1, the J call TRBJ2-1; 10 positions match TRBD2. The read finishes 3 residues shy of the CDR3 end, and the germline J gene is used to complete it. The CDR3 runs 18 residues. CDR1 is SGHRS, CDR2 YFSETQ, per germline. V shed 0 bases, J shed 8 bases, and the junction held 14 bases outside the gene matches.

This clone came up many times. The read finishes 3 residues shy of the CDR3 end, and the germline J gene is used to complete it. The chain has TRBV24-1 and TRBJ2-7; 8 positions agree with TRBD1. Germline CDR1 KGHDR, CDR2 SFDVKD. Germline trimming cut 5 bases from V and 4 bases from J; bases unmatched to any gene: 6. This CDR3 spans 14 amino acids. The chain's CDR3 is CATSGRDRTYEQYF. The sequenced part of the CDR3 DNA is TGTGCCACCAGTGGTCGGGACAGGACGTACGAG.

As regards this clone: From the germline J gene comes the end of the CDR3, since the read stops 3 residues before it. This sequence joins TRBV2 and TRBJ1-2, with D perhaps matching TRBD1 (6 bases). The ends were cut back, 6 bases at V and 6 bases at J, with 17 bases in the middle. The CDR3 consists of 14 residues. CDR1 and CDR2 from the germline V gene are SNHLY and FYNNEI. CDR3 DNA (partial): TGTGCCAGCAGGATGGAGGGCAGGGGTCATGGC. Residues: CASRMEGRGHG. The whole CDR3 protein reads CASRMEGRGHGYTF.

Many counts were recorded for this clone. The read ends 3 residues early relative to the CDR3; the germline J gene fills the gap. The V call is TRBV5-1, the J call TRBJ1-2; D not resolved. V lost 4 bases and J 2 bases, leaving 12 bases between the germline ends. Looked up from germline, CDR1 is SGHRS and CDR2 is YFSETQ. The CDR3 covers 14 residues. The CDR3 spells CASSPGPENYGYTF. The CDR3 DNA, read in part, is TGCGCCAGCAGCCCGGGTCCGGAGAACTATGGC.

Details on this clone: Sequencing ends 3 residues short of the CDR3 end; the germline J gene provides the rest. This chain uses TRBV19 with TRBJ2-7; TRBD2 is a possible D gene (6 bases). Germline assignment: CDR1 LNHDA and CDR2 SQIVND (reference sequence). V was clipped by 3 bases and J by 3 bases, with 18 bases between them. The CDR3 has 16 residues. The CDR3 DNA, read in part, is TGTGCCAGTAGTATGGCGGGGCTTTCCGAGAACTACGAG. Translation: CASSMAGLSENYE. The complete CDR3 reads CASSMAGLSENYEQYF.

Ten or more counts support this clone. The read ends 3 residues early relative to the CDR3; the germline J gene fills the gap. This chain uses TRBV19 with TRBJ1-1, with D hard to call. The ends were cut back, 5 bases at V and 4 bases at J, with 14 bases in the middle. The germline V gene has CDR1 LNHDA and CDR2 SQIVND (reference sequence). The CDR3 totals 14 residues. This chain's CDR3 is CASSLGEHFTEAFF. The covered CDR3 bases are TGTGCCAGTAGTCTGGGCGAACACTTCACTGAA.

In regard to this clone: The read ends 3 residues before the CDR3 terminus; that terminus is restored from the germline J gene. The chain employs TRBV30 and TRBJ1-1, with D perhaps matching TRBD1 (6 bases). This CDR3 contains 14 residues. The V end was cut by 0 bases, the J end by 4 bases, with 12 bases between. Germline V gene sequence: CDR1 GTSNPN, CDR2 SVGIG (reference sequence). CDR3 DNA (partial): TGTGCCTGGAGTGTCGCTTGGGGGCTCACTGAA. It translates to CAWSVAWGLTE. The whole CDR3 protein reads CAWSVAWGLTEAFF.

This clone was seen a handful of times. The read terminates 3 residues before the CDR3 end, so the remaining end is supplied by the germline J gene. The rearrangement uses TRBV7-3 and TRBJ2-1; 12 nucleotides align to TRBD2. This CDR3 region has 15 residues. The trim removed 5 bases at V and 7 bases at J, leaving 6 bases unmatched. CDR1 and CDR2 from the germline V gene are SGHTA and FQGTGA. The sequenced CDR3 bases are TGTGCCAGCAGCCCAGCCGGGACTAGCGGGAATGAG. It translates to CASSPAGTSGNE. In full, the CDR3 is CASSPAGTSGNEQFF. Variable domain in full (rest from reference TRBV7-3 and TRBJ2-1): GAGVSQTPSNKVTEKGKYVELRCDPISGHTALYWYRQSLGQGPEFLIYFQGTGAADDSGLPNDRFFAVRPEGSVSTLKIQRTERGDSAVYLCASSPAGTSGNEQFFGPGTRLTVL.